This T cell receptor beta chain was sequenced in a study of T cell changes during pregnancy in multiple sclerosis. This table comes from immunoSEQ multiplex PCR, and its TCRdb copy is limited to in-frame clones, with some not included. The sample shows about 50,000 clones, about 90% of them seen only once. V was shortened by 1 base and J by 2 bases, with 9 bases between the two germline ends. This CDR3 has 15 residues. Germline V gives CDR1 LGHNA, CDR2 YSLEER. This sequence joins TRBV4-3 and TRBJ2-1; the D gene is possibly TRBD2 (6 bases). The source was CD8+ T cells from peripheral blood mononuclear cells, collected after pregnancy. The receptor comes from a female donor with multiple sclerosis, enrolled in a pregnancy study. DNA for the CDR3: TGCGCCAGCAGCCAAGGCGGGGTCGCCTACAATGAGCAGTTCTTC. Protein product: CASSQGGVAYNEQFF.